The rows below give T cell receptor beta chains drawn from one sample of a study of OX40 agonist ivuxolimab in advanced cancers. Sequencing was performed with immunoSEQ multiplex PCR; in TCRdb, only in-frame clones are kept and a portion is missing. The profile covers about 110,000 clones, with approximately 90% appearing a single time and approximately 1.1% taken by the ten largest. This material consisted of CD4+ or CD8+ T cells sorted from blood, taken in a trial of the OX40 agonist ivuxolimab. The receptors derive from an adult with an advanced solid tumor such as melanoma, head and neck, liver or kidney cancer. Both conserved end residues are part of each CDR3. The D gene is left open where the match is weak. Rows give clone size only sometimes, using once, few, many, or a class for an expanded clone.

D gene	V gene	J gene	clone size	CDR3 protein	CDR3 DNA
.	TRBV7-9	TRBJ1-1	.	CASSKDSNTEAFF	TGTGCCAGCAGCAAGGACAGTAACACTGAAGCTTTCTTT
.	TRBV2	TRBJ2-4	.	CASTPQGLAKNIQYF	TGTGCCAGCACTCCGCAGGGTTTAGCCAAAAACATTCAGTACTTC
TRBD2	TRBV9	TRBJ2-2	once	CASSVDSGRTVGELFF	TGTGCCAGCAGCGTAGACAGCGGGAGGACGGTCGGGGAGCTGTTTTTT
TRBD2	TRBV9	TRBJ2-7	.	CASSPSGTISYEQYF	TGTGCCAGCAGCCCCTCGGGGACTATCTCCTACGAGCAGTACTTC
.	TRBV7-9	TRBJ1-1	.	CASSPHYGAFGTEAFF	TGTGCCAGCAGCCCCCATTATGGGGCGTTCGGCACTGAAGCTTTCTTT
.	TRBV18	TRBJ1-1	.	CASSPLRTEAFF	TGTGCCAGCTCACCTCTTCGAACTGAAGCTTTCTTT
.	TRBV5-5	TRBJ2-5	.	CASSLGPGIQETQYF	TGTGCCAGCAGCTTGGGTCCGGGGATACAAGAGACCCAGTACTTC
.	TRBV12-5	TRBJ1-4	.	CASGLVRTAANEKLFF	TGTGCTAGTGGTTTGGTTCGGACAGCGGCGAATGAAAAACTGTTTTTT
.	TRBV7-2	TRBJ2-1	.	CASTGSGPYNEQFF	TGTGCCAGCACGGGGAGCGGGCCATACAATGAGCAGTTCTTC
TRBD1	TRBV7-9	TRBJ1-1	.	CATTGAGNTEAFF	TGTGCCACCACAGGGGCCGGGAACACTGAAGCTTTCTTT
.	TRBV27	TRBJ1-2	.	CASSRTASNYGYTF	TGTGCCAGCAGTCGGACAGCGAGCAACTATGGCTACACCTTC
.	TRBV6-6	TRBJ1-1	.	CASRLQGLPEAFF	TGTGCCAGCAGGTTACAGGGTTTGCCTGAAGCTTTCTTT
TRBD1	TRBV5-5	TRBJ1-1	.	CASSFGTGNTEAFF	TGTGCCAGCAGCTTTGGGACAGGGAACACTGAAGCTTTCTTT
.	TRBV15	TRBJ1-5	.	CATSRGGSFSNQPQHF	TGTGCCACCAGCAGAGGCGGGAGTTTTAGCAATCAGCCCCAGCATTTT
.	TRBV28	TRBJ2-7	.	CASGAGSQSYEQYF	TGTGCCAGTGGGGCGGGTTCTCAGTCCTACGAGCAGTACTTC
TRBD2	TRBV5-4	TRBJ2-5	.	CASSAYTLAGARGGQYF	TGTGCCAGCAGCGCCTACACACTAGCGGGGGCCCGGGGGGGACAGTACTTC
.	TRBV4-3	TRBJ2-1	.	CASSGQLSSYNEQFF	TGCGCCAGCAGCGGACAGTTAAGCTCCTACAATGAGCAGTTCTTC
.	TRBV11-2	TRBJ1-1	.	CASSPGTGTEAFF	TGTGCCAGCAGCCCCGGGACCGGGACTGAAGCTTTCTTT
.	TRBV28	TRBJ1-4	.	CASSPDRQVGEKLFF	TGTGCCAGCAGCCCAGACAGACAGGTCGGCGAAAAACTGTTTTTT
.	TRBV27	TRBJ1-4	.	CASSKLQGTTNEKLFF	TGTGCCAGCAGCAAGCTACAGGGAACAACTAATGAAAAACTGTTTTTT
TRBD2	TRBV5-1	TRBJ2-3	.	CASRTSGGADTQYF	TGCGCCAGCCGGACTAGCGGGGGCGCAGATACGCAGTATTTT
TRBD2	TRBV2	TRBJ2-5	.	CASSAGLAEQETQYF	TGTGCCAGCAGCGCGGGACTAGCGGAACAAGAGACCCAGTACTTC
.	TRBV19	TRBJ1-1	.	CASSIMGSSYTEAFF	TGTGCCAGTAGTATAATGGGCAGTTCCTACACTGAAGCTTTCTTT
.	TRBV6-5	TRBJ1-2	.	CASRSTGLDYGYTF	TGTGCCAGCAGATCCACGGGGTTAGACTATGGCTACACCTTC
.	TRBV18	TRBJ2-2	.	CASSPPQGVGGELFF	TGTGCCAGCTCACCCCCCCAGGGCGTAGGCGGGGAGCTGTTTTTT
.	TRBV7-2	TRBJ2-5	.	CASSLAAVEETQYF	TGTGCCAGCAGCTTAGCGGCAGTCGAAGAGACCCAGTACTTC
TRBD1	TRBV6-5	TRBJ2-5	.	CASSRRVTGKETQYF	TGTGCCAGCAGTAGAAGAGTGACAGGGAAAGAGACCCAGTACTTC
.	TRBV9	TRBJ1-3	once	CASSVSGHSGNTIYF	TGTGCCAGCAGCGTAAGTGGGCACTCTGGAAACACCATATATTTT
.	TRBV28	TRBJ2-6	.	CACTQGSSGANVLTF	TGTGCCTGTACACAGGGCTCCTCTGGGGCCAACGTCCTGACTTTC
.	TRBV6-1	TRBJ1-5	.	CASSGASSSISNQPQHF	TGTGCCAGCAGTGGGGCCTCGAGTAGTATTAGCAATCAGCCCCAGCATTTT
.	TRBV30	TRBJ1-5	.	CAWSFTGYSNQPQHF	TGTGCCTGGTCTTTTACGGGTTATAGCAATCAGCCCCAGCATTTT
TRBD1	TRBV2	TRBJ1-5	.	CASSETGGSNQPQHF	TGTGCCAGCAGCGAGACAGGGGGGAGCAATCAGCCCCAGCATTTT
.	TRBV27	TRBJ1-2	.	CASREGGKGYTF	TGTGCCAGCAGGGAGGGGGGGAAGGGCTACACCTTC
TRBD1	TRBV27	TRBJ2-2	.	CASTLFGTGGDTGELFF	TGTGCCAGCACCCTCTTTGGGACAGGGGGGGACACCGGGGAGCTGTTTTTT
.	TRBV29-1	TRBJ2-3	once	CSVVRGRDTDTQYF	TGCAGCGTTGTCCGGGGCCGGGACACAGATACGCAGTATTTT
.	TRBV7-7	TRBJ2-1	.	CASSKGTGASVSYNEQFF	TGTGCTAGTAGTAAGGGGACTGGAGCGAGTGTCTCCTACAATGAGCAGTTCTTC
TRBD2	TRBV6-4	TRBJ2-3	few	CASSLRTSGTDTQYF	TGTGCCAGCAGTCTCAGGACTAGCGGGACAGATACGCAGTATTTT
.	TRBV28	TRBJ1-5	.	CASSSPPRPGGVNQPQHF	TGTGCCAGCAGTTCGCCCCCCCGCCCAGGTGGGGTTAATCAGCCCCAGCATTTT